A selection of T cell receptor beta chains follows, all from one sample in a study of blood T cells in healthy people across ages. One entry per CDR3 protein, called by TCRdb with MiXCR from the 5' RACE reads. The sample records some 370,000 distinct CDR3 sequences, 45% to 65% being singletons. The sample comprised blood. These receptors were obtained from a man in his fifties or sixties in good health. Each CDR3 is given with its conserved first and last residue. The order of the fields is CDR3 DNA, CDR3 protein, J gene, clone size, D gene, V gene. A D gene is named only where the DNA matches it firmly. Size tells how often a clone was seen (once, few, many) or the class of an expanded clone, and some rows leave it out.

TGTGCCAGCTCTCCGGGACAGCCAAGGGGAGGCGAGCAGTACTTC,CASSPGQPRGGEQYF,TRBJ2-7,few,NA,TRBV18
TGTGCCAGCAGCTTACTACCTGGCCTAGCGGGGGGCGTCGTCTACGAGCAGTACTTC,CASSLLPGLAGGVVYEQYF,TRBJ2-7,many,TRBD2,TRBV11-2
TGCAGCGTCGCGGCCCGAGGACAGGGGAGGGAGTATGGCTACACCTTC,CSVAARGQGREYGYTF,TRBJ1-2,NA,TRBD1,TRBV29-1
TGTGCCAGCAGTTACGATGGCACCTCCAAAAACATTCAGTACTTC,CASSYDGTSKNIQYF,TRBJ2-4,few,NA,TRBV6-5
TGTGCCAGCAGTTTACAGGGGAGGATCTATGGCTACACCTTC,CASSLQGRIYGYTF,TRBJ1-2,NA,TRBD1,TRBV6-2/TRBV6-3
TGCGCCAGCAGCGAGTCTGGCGGGCCCCAGCATTTT,CASSESGGPQHF,TRBJ1-5,NA,NA,TRBV5-1
TGCAGTGCTAGAGATTATAGTTTGGCAGCGAGCGAAGCTTTCTTT,CSARDYSLAASEAFF,TRBJ1-1,NA,NA,TRBV20-1
TGTGCCAGCAGTTACGGCCGCACAGGAAACTCTGGGGCCAACGTCCTGACTTTC,CASSYGRTGNSGANVLTF,TRBJ2-6,NA,NA,TRBV6-5
TGCAGTGCTAGAGCTAGCCTGGGGTCCTACGAGCAGTACTTC,CSARASLGSYEQYF,TRBJ2-7,NA,NA,TRBV20-1
TGCAGTGCAACAACCTGGGGTCTGGAGCAGTTCTTC,CSATTWGLEQFF,TRBJ2-1,NA,NA,TRBV20-1
TGTGCCAGCCACCGGGGGGGACAGCGAAACACTGAAGCTTTCTTT,CASHRGGQRNTEAFF,TRBJ1-1,NA,TRBD1,TRBV28
TGTGCCACCAGCAGAGATAGGCAATCGACAGCTAACTATGGCTACACCTTC,CATSRDRQSTANYGYTF,TRBJ1-2,many,NA,TRBV15
TGTGCCAGCAGCCTCGCGGGACAGGGGGCCAATGAGCAGTTCTTC,CASSLAGQGANEQFF,TRBJ2-1,NA,TRBD1,TRBV7-3